The clone carrying this T cell receptor beta chain was counted at least ten times. The data were taken from a study of molecular identifiers for immune sequencing clone quantification. The CDR3 spans 15 residues. The V gene lost 1 base and the J gene lost 4 bases, with 13 bases spanning the gap. Germline V gene data show CDR1 as SGHVS and CDR2 as FQNEAQ. It was with previously described methods and listed TCR primers that bulk TCR libraries were made. TCRdb passed the PCR reads through MiXCR, listing each CDR3 protein once. The sample consists of under 65,000 distinct CDR3 sequences, less than 25% of them appearing once. RNA fractions of 10%, 30% or 50% and roughly 19,000 to 1,000,000 sorted cells were the source of naive CD8 libraries.

The gene calls are TRBV7-8 and TRBJ1-1; D remains unclear. Sequencing was performed on naive CD8+ T cells from blood, with Jurkat cell RNA spiked in. This sample's subset: FACS-sorted CD8+CD4-CCR7+CD45RA+ naive T cells. The TCR sequence derives from a human donor in good health. Some libraries in this study had Jurkat cell RNA spiked in. The CDR3 DNA reads as TGTGCCAGCAGCTTAGTTTTGGGAGGTGGCACTGAAGCTTTCTTT. Translating it yields CASSLVLGGGTEAFF.